This passage covers 2 T cell receptor beta chains from one sample sequenced in a study of shared clonotypes between healthy human individuals. The method was immunoSEQ multiplex PCR; TCRdb's version includes in-frame clones alone and lacks a portion of them. The sample comprises hundreds of thousands of clones, almost 97% of which are singletons, and roughly 0.06% rests with the top ten. Sequenced input: naive CD4+ T cells sorted from blood. Subset in this sample: CD45RA+ positively selected. These receptors were obtained from a woman aged 25-40 years in good health.

This sequence joins TRBV7-5 and TRBJ2-7; the D call of TRBD1 is as the table states it, not checked on the DNA. TRBV7-5 is classified as a pseudogene. This CDR3 region has 14 residues. The CDR3 loop reads CASSLTGGEGEQYF. The CDR3 coding sequence is TGTGCCAGCAGCTTAACAGGGGGCGAGGGCGAGCAGTACTTC.

In its sample, this clone was seen once. The J gene is TRBJ2-5, the V gene TRBV25-1; no clear D. The V end lost 4 bases, the J end lost 1 base, and 7 bases lay between the germline ends. CDR1 is MGHDK, CDR2 SYGVNS, per germline. This CDR3 contains 13 residues. DNA for the CDR3: TGTGCCAGCAGTGCCCCCCGCCAAGAGACCCAGTACTTC. As protein: CASSAPRQETQYF.